This T cell receptor (beta chain) was sequenced during a study of cytomegalovirus exposure and HLA in healthy donors. Study details: In terms of ancestry, the Caucasian-associated cluster contained roughly 80% of the 300 to 400 genotyped donors.

Study-wide results and caveats: Prior analysis indicated that the majority of TCR beta V segments exhibited productivity approximately 87% or approximately 30% of the time. For most subjects, TCR beta sequences were reported to predict HLA-A and HLA-B alleles with accuracy.

PCR employed 60 Vbeta and 13 Jbeta primers. Clones were sequenced by immunoSEQ multiplex PCR, and TCRdb holds only the in-frame ones, with some missing. In the table there are over 75,000 clones, roughly 80% of which are singletons. Concerning this clone itself: Its specificity is unknown.

The V gene's germline CDR1 is SGHVS and CDR2 FNYEAQ. The CDR3 consists of 13 residues. V gave up 5 bases and J gave up 3 bases, with 11 bases separating them. The V gene is TRBV7-6, the J gene TRBJ2-7, with a tentative D call TRBD2 (6 bases). Sequencing input: PBMCs. The source of this sequence is a man aged 45-65 years in good health and CMV-seropositive. The CDR3 region is CASSQGLSYEQYF. CDR3 DNA: TGTGCCAGCAGCCAGGGACTTAGCTACGAGCAGTACTTC.